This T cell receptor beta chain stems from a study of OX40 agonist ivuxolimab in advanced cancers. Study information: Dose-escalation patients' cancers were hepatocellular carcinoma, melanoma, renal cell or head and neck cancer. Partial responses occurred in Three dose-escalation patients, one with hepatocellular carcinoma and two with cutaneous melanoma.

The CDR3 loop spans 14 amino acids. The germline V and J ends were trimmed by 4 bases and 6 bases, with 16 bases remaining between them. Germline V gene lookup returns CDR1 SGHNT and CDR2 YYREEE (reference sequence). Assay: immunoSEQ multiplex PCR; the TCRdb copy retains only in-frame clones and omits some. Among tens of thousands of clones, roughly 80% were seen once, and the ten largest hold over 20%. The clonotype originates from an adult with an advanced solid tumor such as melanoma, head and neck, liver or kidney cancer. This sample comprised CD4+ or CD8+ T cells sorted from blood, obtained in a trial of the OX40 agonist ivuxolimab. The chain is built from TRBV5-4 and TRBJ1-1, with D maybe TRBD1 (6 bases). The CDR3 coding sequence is TGTGCCAGCAGCCCCGGGACACAGGAACCTGAAGCTTTCTTT. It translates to CASSPGTQEPEAFF.